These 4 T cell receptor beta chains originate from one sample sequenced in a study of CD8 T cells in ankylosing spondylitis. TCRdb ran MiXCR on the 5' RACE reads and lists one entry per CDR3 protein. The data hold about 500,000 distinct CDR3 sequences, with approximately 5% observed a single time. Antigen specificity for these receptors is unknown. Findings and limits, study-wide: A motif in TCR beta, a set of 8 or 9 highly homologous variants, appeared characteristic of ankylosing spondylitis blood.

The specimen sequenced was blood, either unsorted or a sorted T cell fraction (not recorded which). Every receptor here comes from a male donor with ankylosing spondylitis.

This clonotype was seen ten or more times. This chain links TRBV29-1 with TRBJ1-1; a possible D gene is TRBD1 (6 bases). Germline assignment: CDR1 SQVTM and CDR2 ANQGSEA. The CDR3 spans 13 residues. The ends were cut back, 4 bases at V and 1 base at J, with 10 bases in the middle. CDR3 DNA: TGCAGCGTTGTCCCAGGGGCGAACACTGAAGCTTTCTTT. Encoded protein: CSVVPGANTEAFF.

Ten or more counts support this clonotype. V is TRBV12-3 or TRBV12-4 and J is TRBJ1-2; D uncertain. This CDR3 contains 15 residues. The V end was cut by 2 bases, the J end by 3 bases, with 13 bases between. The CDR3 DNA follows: TGTGCCAGCAGTTTAAGGATGAGGGTAGACTATGGCTACACCTTC. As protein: CASSLRMRVDYGYTF.

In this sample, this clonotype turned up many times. The DNA of the CDR3 is TGCGCCAGCAGCTTTATTTCCAGGGCGGGCTATGGCTACACCTTC. Translated, it gives CASSFISRAGYGYTF. The chain recombines TRBV5-1 with TRBJ1-2; weak D call: TRBD1 (5 bases). The CDR3 contains 15 residues. Germline V CDR1 and CDR2: SGHRS, YFSETQ. Trimming pared 2 bases from V and 4 bases from J, leaving 15 bases between. The entire variable domain, with the rest obtained from reference TRBV5-1 and TRBJ1-2, is as follows: KAGVTQTPRYLIKTRGQQVTLSCSPISGHRSVSWYQQTPGQGLQFLFEYFSETQRNKGNFPGRFSGRQFSNSRSEMNVSTLELGDSALYLCASSFISRAGYGYTFGSGTRLTVV.

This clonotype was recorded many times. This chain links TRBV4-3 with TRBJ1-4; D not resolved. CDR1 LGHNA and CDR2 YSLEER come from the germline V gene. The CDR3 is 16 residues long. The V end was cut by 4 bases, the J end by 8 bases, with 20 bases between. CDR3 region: CASSPRILGGREKLFF. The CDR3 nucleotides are TGCGCCAGCAGCCCGAGGATATTGGGAGGGAGGGAAAAACTGTTTTTT.